This T cell receptor (beta chain) was sequenced for a study of cytomegalovirus exposure and HLA in healthy donors. Study details: Counted in an early data release were about 85 million unique TCRs from HLA-typed donors.

Findings of the study overall: Versus the roughly 670-donor mean, an Asian-associated ancestry cluster reportedly showed fewer N-insertions in a later analysis.

The study ran its PCR with 60 Vbeta and 13 Jbeta primers. The data were produced by immunoSEQ multiplex PCR, yet TCRdb's version contains in-frame clones alone and is incomplete. This table holds under 200,000 clones, 77% found once. V dropped 3 bases and J dropped 1; count of bases not matched to a gene: 6. CDR3 size: 17 residues. The V gene's germline CDR1 is MNHEY and CDR2 SMNVEV (reference sequence). As for this clone: As yet, its antigen is unknown.

The chain recombines TRBV27 with TRBJ2-7; 13 nucleotides line up with TRBD2. The sequence was obtained from a woman in her forties in good health and CMV-seropositive. The sample was PBMCs. The CDR3 nucleotides are TGTGCCAGCAGTTTTACCGGGACTAGCGGGATATCCTACGAGCAGTACTTC. It codes for CASSFTGTSGISYEQYF.